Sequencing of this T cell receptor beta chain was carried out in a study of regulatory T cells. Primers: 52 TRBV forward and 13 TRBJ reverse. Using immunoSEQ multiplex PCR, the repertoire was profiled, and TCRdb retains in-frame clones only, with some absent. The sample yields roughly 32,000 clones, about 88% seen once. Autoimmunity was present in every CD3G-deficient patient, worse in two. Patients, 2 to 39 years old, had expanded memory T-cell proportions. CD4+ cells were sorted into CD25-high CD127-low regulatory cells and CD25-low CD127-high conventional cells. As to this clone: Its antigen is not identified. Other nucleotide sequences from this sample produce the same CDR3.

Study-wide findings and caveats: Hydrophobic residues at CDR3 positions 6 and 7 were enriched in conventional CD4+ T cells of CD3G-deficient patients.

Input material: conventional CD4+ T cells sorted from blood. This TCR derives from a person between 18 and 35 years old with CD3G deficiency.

The CDR3 bases are TGTGCCAGTAGTATGGGAGGGCCTGATACGCAGTATTTT. This encodes CASSMGGPDTQYF. The chain couples TRBV19 to TRBJ2-3, with TRBD2 matching over 7 bases. The CDR3 length is 13 residues. Trimming removed 3 bases from V and 6 bases from J; junction bases left unmatched: 3. Per germline, CDR1 LNHDA and CDR2 SQIVND (reference sequence).